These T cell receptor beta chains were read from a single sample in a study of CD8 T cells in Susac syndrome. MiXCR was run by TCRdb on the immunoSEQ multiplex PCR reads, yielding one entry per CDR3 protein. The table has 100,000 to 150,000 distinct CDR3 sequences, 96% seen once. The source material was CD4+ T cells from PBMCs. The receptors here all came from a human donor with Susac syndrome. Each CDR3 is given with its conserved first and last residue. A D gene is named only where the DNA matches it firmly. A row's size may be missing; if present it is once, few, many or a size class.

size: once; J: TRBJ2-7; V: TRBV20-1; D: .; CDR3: CSARWGGQEAYEQYF; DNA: TGCAGTGCTAGGTGGGGGGGGCAGGAGGCCTACGAGCAGTACTTC
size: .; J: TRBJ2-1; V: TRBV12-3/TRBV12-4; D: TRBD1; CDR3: CASSGNIQGAEQFF; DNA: TGTGCCAGCAGTGGGAATATACAGGGGGCTGAGCAGTTCTTC
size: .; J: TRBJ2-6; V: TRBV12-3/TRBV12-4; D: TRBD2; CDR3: CASSRLAGGAGANVLTF; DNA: TGTGCCAGCAGTAGACTAGCGGGAGGAGCTGGGGCCAACGTCCTGACTTTC
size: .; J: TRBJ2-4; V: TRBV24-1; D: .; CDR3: CATSDLLGLAKNIQYF; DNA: TGTGCCACCAGTGATCTTCTAGGACTAGCCAAAAACATTCAGTACTTC
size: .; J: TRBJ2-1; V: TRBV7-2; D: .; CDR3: CASSLMVSSYNEQFF; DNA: TGTGCCAGCAGCTTAATGGTGAGCTCCTACAATGAGCAGTTCTTC
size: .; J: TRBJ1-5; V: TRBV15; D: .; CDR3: CATSRDSGVGQPQHF; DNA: TGTGCCACCAGCAGAGATTCAGGGGTCGGGCAGCCCCAGCATTTT
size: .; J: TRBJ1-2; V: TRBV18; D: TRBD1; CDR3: CASSPGQDFYGYTF; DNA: TGTGCCAGCTCACCGGGACAGGACTTCTATGGCTACACCTTC
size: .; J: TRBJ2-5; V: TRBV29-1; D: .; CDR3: CSVGDPSKETQYF; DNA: TGCAGCGTTGGTGACCCGTCCAAAGAGACCCAGTACTTC
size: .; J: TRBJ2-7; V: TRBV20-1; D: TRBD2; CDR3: CSAKWASGRAHEQYF; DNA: TGCAGTGCTAAGTGGGCTAGCGGGAGGGCCCACGAGCAGTACTTC
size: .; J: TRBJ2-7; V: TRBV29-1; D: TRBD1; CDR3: CSAGGNGYEQYF; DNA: TGCAGCGCAGGGGGTAATGGCTACGAGCAGTACTTC
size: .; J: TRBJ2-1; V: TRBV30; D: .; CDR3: CAWSKSGYSYNEQFF; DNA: TGTGCCTGGAGTAAAAGCGGGTACTCCTACAATGAGCAGTTCTTC
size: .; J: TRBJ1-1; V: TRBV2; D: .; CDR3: CAGRGTEAFF; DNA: TGTGCCGGACGGGGGACTGAAGCTTTCTTT
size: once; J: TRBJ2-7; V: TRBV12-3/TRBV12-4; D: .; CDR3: CASSSQTGPYEQYF; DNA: TGTGCCAGCAGTAGCCAGACAGGCCCCTACGAGCAGTACTTC
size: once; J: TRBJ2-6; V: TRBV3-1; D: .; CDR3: CASSQGKGANVLTF; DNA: TGTGCCAGCAGCCAAGGAAAGGGGGCCAACGTCCTGACTTTC
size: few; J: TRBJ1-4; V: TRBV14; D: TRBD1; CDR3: CASSKDRGGEKLFF; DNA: TGTGCCAGCAGCAAGGACAGGGGAGGAGAAAAACTGTTTTTT
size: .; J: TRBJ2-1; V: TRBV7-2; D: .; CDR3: CASSPIPTNEQFF; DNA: TGTGCCAGCAGCCCCATCCCCACCAATGAGCAGTTCTTC
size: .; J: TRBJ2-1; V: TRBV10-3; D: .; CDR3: CAIKGLWGYNEQFF; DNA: TGTGCCATCAAGGGCCTTTGGGGCTACAATGAGCAGTTCTTC
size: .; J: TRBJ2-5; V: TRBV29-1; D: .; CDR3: CSVLRVEATQYF; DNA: TGCAGCGTTCTAAGGGTTGAGGCGACCCAGTACTTC
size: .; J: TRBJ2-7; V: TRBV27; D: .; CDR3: CASSFRDNEQYF; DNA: TGTGCCAGCAGTTTCAGGGACAACGAGCAGTACTTC
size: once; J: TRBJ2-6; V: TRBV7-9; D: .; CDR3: CASSTAGANVLTF; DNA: TGTGCCAGCAGCACAGCCGGGGCCAACGTCCTGACTTTC
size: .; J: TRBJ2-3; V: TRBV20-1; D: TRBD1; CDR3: CSAPPVGRDRGTDTQYF; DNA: TGCAGTGCTCCCCCGGTGGGGCGGGACAGGGGAACAGATACGCAGTATTTT
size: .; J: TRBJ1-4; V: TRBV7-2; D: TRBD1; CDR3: CASSPDRVGEKLFF; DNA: TGTGCCAGCAGTCCAGACAGGGTGGGGGAAAAACTGTTTTTT